This T cell receptor (beta chain) was obtained from a study of cytotoxic CD8 clonotypes in ibrutinib-treated CLL. From cryopreserved PBMCs came around 2 micrograms of genomic DNA used for TCR beta libraries. General study findings and limits: Whereas clonality rose at ibrutinib response, it declined toward baseline at progression. On treatment, the uncommon public clonotypes contracted or remained stable.

Clones were read by immunoSEQ multiplex PCR, and TCRdb kept only the in-frame ones, dropping some. The sample lists 12,000 to 15,000 clones; approximately 60% were seen once. This clone was detected only a few times. Its target is not known. This CDR3 has 15 amino acids. Germline lookup yields CDR1 MNHEY and CDR2 SMNVEV (reference sequence). V lost 2 bases and J 4 bases, leaving 14 bases between the germline ends. Here the sequenced sample was PBMCs, taken before ibrutinib treatment. The receptor was derived from a human donor with chronic lymphocytic leukemia. The chain carries TRBV27 and TRBJ1-1; tentative D call: TRBD1 (5 bases). The CDR3 DNA sequence: TGTGCCAGCAGTTTAGGGGGGAGAGGTTCCACTGAAGCTTTCTTT. It is translated as CASSLGGRGSTEAFF.